This T cell receptor (beta chain) derives from a study of cytomegalovirus exposure and HLA in healthy donors. For the study at large: The Caucasian-associated ancestry cluster held about 80% of 398 genotyped donors.

Researchers ran the PCR with 60 Vbeta and 13 Jbeta primers. The table came from immunoSEQ multiplex PCR; TCRdb's copy has only in-frame clones and leaves some out. This table holds 170,000 or so clones, roughly 84% found once. This CDR3 spans 15 amino acids. Germline assignment: CDR1 ENHRY and CDR2 SYGVKD. V lost 0 bases, J lost 4 bases, and 12 bases lay in between. This clone was detected a few times. Source material: PBMCs. The clonotype comes from a boy aged 2-15 years in good health and CMV-seronegative. The chain uses TRBV10-3 and TRBJ2-5; D might be TRBD1 (6 bases). The CDR3: CAISESRGSIETQYF. CDR3 in DNA: TGTGCCATCAGTGAGTCAAGGGGGAGTATAGAGACCCAGTACTTC.